The 7 T cell receptor beta chains in this list originate from one sample, sequenced in a study of response to subunit inactivated influenza vaccine. MiXCR, run by TCRdb on the RT-PCR reads, gives a single entry per CDR3 protein. Found here are some 850,000 distinct CDR3 sequences, around 20% of them singletons; the top ten hold roughly 10%. The sample consisted of PBMCs from blood, taken more than 4 days after vaccination. These TCRs come from a man aged 45-65 years who received an inactivated influenza vaccine.

Only a few counts were recorded for this clonotype. This chain joins TRBV6-1 and TRBJ1-1, with D possibly TRBD1 on 5 matching bases. Trimming pared 11 bases from V and 3 bases from J, leaving 7 bases between. The CDR3 consists of 10 residues. Germline V gene lookup returns CDR1 MNHNS and CDR2 SASEGT. This CDR3 reads CAGGDTEAFF. The CDR3 coding sequence is TGTGCCGGGGGGGACACTGAAGCTTTCTTT.

Regarding this clonotype: Compared with germline, one end of the junction differs, possibly owing to a read error. The chain couples TRBV6-5 to TRBJ2-2; D assignment may be TRBD1 or TRBD2 (5 bases each). The germline gives CDR1 MNHEY, CDR2 SVGAGI. The CDR3 has 14 residues. The CDR3 sequence is CASSNSRGSGELFF. In nucleotides, the CDR3 is TGTGCCAGCAGTAACTCGAGGGGTTCCGGGGAGCTGTTTTTT.

V is TRBV29-1 and J is TRBJ2-1; the D gene is possibly TRBD1 (6 bases). V dropped 7 bases and J dropped 6 bases, with 16 bases sitting between them. This CDR3 is built from 13 residues. The germline CDR1 and CDR2 sequences are SQVTM and ANQGSEA. CDR3 protein: CSAGGLGGNEQFF. The CDR3 nucleotides read TGCAGCGCCGGAGGCCTAGGGGGCAATGAGCAGTTCTTC.

The gene calls are TRBV11-2 and TRBJ2-5, with TRBD2 identical over 9 bases. V lost 9 bases, J lost 4 bases, and 21 bases stayed unmatched. Looked up from germline, CDR1 is SGHAT and CDR2 is FQNNGV. This CDR3 region has 18 residues. CDR3 region: CARSHTLAGTAGGETQYF. CDR3 nucleotides: TGTGCCAGAAGCCATACGTTGGCGGGGACAGCGGGAGGAGAGACCCAGTACTTC.

There are a few counts of this clonotype. This chain links TRBV7-8 with TRBJ1-1; no clear D. Trimming left V 1 base short and J 0 bases short, with 9 bases between. CDR3 length equals 15 residues. The germline V gene encodes CDR1 SGHVS and CDR2 FQNEAQ. In DNA form, the CDR3 reads TGTGCCAGCAGCTTAGGCTCCTTCATGAACACTGAAGCTTTCTTT. This codes for CASSLGSFMNTEAFF.

V usage is TRBV28 and J usage is TRBJ2-1, with 9 nucleotides matching TRBD2. This CDR3 contains 15 residues. Germline V lookup: CDR1 MDHEN, CDR2 SYDVKM. V lost 3 bases, J lost 4 bases, and 4 bases stayed unmatched. The CDR3 nucleotides are TGTGCCAGCAGTTTCGGTAGCGGGGGATACAATGAGCAGTTCTTC. It codes for CASSFGSGGYNEQFF.

The rearrangement joins TRBV27 to TRBJ2-1, with unresolved D. The CDR3 is made up of 11 amino acids. Trimming removed 8 bases from V and 5 bases from J, with 7 bases in between. Germline assignment: CDR1 MNHEY and CDR2 SMNVEV (reference sequence). DNA for the CDR3: TGTGCCAGCGGACCCAACAATGAGCAGTTCTTC. Translation: CASGPNNEQFF.